Presented here are 15 T cell receptor beta chains from one specimen sequenced in a study of blood T cell repertoires in COVID-19. Profiled with immunoSEQ multiplex PCR; TCRdb holds only in-frame clones, not every one. In the table there are roughly 140,000 clones, 70% to 90% of which are singletons. Sequencing was done on a sample of peripheral blood. These receptors all come from a human donor in a cohort sampled during active COVID-19.

The J gene is TRBJ1-2, the V gene TRBV5-8; TRBD1 matches at 11 bases. The CDR3 has 15 amino acids. The junction had 4 bases not matched to a gene; V was cut back by 3 bases and J by 3 bases. The germline V gene encodes CDR1 SGHTS and CDR2 YDEGEE. The DNA of the CDR3 is TGTGCCAGCAGCTCCGGGACAGGGGGTTACTATGGCTACACCTTC. The encoded protein is CASSSGTGGYYGYTF. Full variable domain (missing parts from reference TRBV5-8 and TRBJ1-2): EAGVTQSPTHLIKTRGQQATLRCSPISGHTSVYWYQQALGLGLQFLLWYDEGEERNRGNFPPRFSGRQFPNYSSELNVNALELEDSALYLCASSSGTGGYYGYTFGSGTRLTVV.

The chain links TRBV13 to TRBJ2-3; the match to TRBD2 covers 10 bases. Germline V gene data show CDR1 as PRHDT and CDR2 as FYEKMQ (reference sequence). Germline trimming cut 1 base from V and 2 bases from J; bases unmatched to any gene: 3. The CDR3 is 16 amino acids. The CDR3 protein is CASSLVLAGDTDTQYF. CDR3 bases: TGTGCCAGCAGCTTAGTCCTAGCGGGGGACACAGATACGCAGTATTTT.

The chain joins TRBV9 to TRBJ1-1, with D possibly being TRBD1 (6 bases). Trimming removed 3 bases from V and 1 base from J, with 13 bases in between. CDR3 length: 15 amino acids. Germline CDR1 SGDLS, CDR2 YYNGEE. In DNA form, the CDR3 reads TGTGCCAGCAGCGAGCCTACAGGGCCGAACACTGAAGCTTTCTTT. It specifies CASSEPTGPNTEAFF.

This clone was counted once. V gene TRBV3-1 (or the pseudogene TRBV3-2) combines with J gene TRBJ1-2; D is possibly TRBD1 (6 bases). With 1 base removed from V and 3 bases from J, the gap between germline ends came to 15 bases. CDR1 is LGHDT, CDR2 YNNKEL, per germline (reference sequence). The CDR3 sequence is 16 residues long. The CDR3 region has the DNA TGTGCCAGCAGCCAAGGGTTCGGGACATGGGACTATGGCTACACCTTC. Translation: CASSQGFGTWDYGYTF.

The J gene is TRBJ2-1, the V gene TRBV19; TRBD1 might be the D (5 bases). The CDR3 consists of 14 residues. V was pared by 6 bases and J by 0 bases, with 9 bases between. Germline values: CDR1 LNHDA, CDR2 SQIVND (reference sequence). CDR3 loop: CASRVGASYNEQFF. Written as DNA, the CDR3 is TGTGCCAGTAGAGTAGGGGCCTCCTACAATGAGCAGTTCTTC. Full variable domain (outside the CDR3, taken from reference TRBV19 and TRBJ2-1): DGGITQSPKYLFRKEGQNVTLSCEQNLNHDAMYWYRQDPGQGLRLIYYSQIVNDFQKGDIAEGYSVSREKKESFPLTVTSAQKNPTAFYLCASRVGASYNEQFFGPGTRLTVL.

The chain links TRBV7-9 to TRBJ1-5; D is ambiguous. The CDR3 covers 15 residues. Germline CDR1 SEHNR, CDR2 FQNEAQ (reference sequence). V shed 1 base and J shed 5 bases, with 12 bases lying between them. The CDR3 sequence is CASSLGGPPDQPQHF. CDR3 in DNA: TGTGCCAGCAGCTTAGGCGGGCCCCCGGATCAGCCCCAGCATTTT.

The CDR3 sequence is CASSLLFRANTEAFF. CDR3 DNA sequence: TGTGCCAGCAGCTTGCTCTTCAGGGCTAACACTGAAGCTTTCTTT. V usage is TRBV5-5 and J usage is TRBJ1-1; D is possibly TRBD1 (5 bases). Germline-derived CDR1 and CDR2 are SGHKS and YYEKEE (reference sequence). The CDR3 is made up of 15 amino acids. V shed 1 base and J shed 2 bases, with 12 bases lying between them.

The rearrangement uses TRBV6-5 and TRBJ2-5, with 12 positions matching TRBD2. Germline V CDR1 and CDR2: MNHEY, SVGAGI. Unmatched junction bases numbered 2, after V lost 6 bases and J lost 3 bases. The CDR3 contains 14 residues. Written as DNA, the CDR3 is TGTGCCAGCAGGGGACTAGCGGGTAAAGAGACCCAGTACTTC. Its translation is CASRGLAGKETQYF.

V is TRBV9 and J is TRBJ2-3; D is perhaps TRBD2 (6 bases). The germline CDR1 and CDR2 sequences are SGDLS and YYNGEE. The CDR3 runs 17 residues. V lost 1 base, J lost 0 bases, and 15 bases lay in between. The chain's CDR3 is CASSVYGLPTSTDTQYF. CDR3 bases: TGTGCCAGCAGCGTATATGGACTACCGACTAGCACAGATACGCAGTATTTT.

The CDR3 DNA reads TGTGCCACCAGCAGAGGAGAGGAAACAGATACGCAGTATTTT. It yields the protein CATSRGEETDTQYF. The V call is TRBV15, the J call TRBJ2-3, with no clear D. CDR1 and CDR2 from the germline V gene are LNHNV and YYDKDF (reference sequence). V was shortened by 1 base and J by 3 bases, with 8 bases between the two germline ends. The CDR3 is made up of 14 amino acids.

This clone was recorded only once. V gene TRBV7-9 combines with J gene TRBJ2-7, with unresolved D. Germline lookup yields CDR1 SEHNR and CDR2 FQNEAQ (reference sequence). The CDR3 length is 13 residues. Trimming took 5 bases from V and 6 from J, leaving 14 bases between them. CDR3 bases: TGTGCCAGCAGCCCCCCGGAACGGAGCGAGCAGTACTTC. Amino acids: CASSPPERSEQYF. Complete variable domain (other parts from reference TRBV7-9 and TRBJ2-7): DTGVSQNPRHKITKRGQNVTFRCDPISEHNRLYWYRQTLGQGPEFLTYFQNEAQLEKSRLLSDRFSAERPKGSFSTLEIQRTEQGDSAMYLCASSPPERSEQYFGPGTRLTVT.

CDR3 sequence (DNA): TGTGCCAGCAGCTTTGTCCCCGTCGACAGGGGGCATGGCTACACCTTC. This gives the protein CASSFVPVDRGHGYTF. This chain connects TRBV12-1 to TRBJ1-2; the D call in the table, TRBD1, was not verified against the DNA. TRBV12-1 is marked as a pseudogene. This CDR3 is 16 amino acids long.

The rearrangement joins TRBV6-5 to TRBJ2-1; a weak D match, TRBD2 (6 bases). Looked up from germline, CDR1 is MNHEY and CDR2 is SVGAGI. This CDR3 is built from 12 residues. V was shortened by 8 bases and J by 5 bases, with 10 bases between the two germline ends. The chain's CDR3 is CASEGLDNEQFF. Here the CDR3 DNA reads TGTGCCAGCGAGGGACTTGACAATGAGCAGTTCTTC.

V and J are TRBV6-2 or TRBV6-3 and TRBJ2-7, with a tentative D call TRBD2 (6 bases). V dropped 0 bases and J dropped 3 bases, with 15 bases sitting between them. The CDR3 sequence is 16 residues long. CDR1 is MNHEY, CDR2 SVGEGT, per germline. CDR3 sequence reads: CASSYSRSRRVYEQYF. In DNA, the CDR3 is TGTGCCAGCAGTTACTCGAGAAGTCGGAGGGTCTACGAGCAGTACTTC.

This chain joins TRBV7-2 and TRBJ2-7; no firm D call. The CDR3 is made up of 12 amino acids. V lost 5 bases, J lost 0 bases, and 5 bases lay in between. CDR1 is SGHTA, CDR2 FQGNSA, per germline. The CDR3: CASSHSSYEQYF. The CDR3 DNA reads as TGTGCCAGCAGCCATAGCTCCTACGAGCAGTACTTC.